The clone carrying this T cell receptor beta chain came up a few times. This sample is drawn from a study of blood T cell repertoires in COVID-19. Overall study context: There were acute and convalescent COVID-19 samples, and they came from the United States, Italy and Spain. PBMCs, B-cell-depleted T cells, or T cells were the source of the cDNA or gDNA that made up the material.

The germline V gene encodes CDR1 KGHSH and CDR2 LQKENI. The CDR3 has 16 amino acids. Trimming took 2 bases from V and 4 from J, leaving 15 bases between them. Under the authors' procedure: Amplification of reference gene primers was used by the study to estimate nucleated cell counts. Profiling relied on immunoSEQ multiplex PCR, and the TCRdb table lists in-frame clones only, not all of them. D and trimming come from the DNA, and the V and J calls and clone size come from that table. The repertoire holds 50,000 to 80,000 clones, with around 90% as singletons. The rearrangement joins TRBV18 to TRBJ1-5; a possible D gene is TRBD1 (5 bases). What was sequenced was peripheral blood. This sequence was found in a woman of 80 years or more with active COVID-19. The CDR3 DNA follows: TGTGCCAGCTCACCAAGCAGGGCGGGAGGTAATCAGCCCCAGCATTTT. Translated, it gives CASSPSRAGGNQPQHF.